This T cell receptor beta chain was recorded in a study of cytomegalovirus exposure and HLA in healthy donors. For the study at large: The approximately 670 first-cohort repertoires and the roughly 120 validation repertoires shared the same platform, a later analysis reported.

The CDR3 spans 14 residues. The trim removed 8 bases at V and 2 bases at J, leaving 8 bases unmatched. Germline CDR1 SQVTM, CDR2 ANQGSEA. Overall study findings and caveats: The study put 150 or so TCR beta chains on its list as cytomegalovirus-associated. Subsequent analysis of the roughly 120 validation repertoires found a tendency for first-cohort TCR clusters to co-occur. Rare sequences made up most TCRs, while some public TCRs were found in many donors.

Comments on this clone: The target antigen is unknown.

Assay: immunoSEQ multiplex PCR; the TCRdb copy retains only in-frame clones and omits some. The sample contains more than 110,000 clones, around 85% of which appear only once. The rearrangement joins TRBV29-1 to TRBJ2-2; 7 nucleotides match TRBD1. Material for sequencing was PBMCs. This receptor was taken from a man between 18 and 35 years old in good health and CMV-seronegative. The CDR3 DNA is TGCAGCACCCGGACAGGTGCAAACACCGGGGAGCTGTTTTTT. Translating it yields CSTRTGANTGELFF.